Described below is a single TCR beta chain sequence and its context. The authors reverse transcribed roughly 0.5 to 1 ug RNA with random hexamers. TCRdb passed the immunoSEQ multiplex PCR reads through MiXCR, listing each CDR3 protein once. The table shows 150,000 to 200,000 distinct CDR3 sequences, with 85% to 95% occurring only once. The data originate from a study of CD8 T cells in Susac syndrome. In blood CD8+ and CD4+ T cells, TCR beta underwent sequencing. TEMRA cells were FACS-enriched, with CD8+ and CD4+ T cells isolated negatively. V shed 5 bases and J shed 6 bases, with 11 bases lying between them. The CDR3 loop spans 13 amino acids. From germline, CDR1 is MNHEY and CDR2 SVGEGT.

The source of this sequence is a human donor with Susac syndrome. This chain links TRBV6-2 or TRBV6-3 with TRBJ2-1, with D perhaps TRBD1 or TRBD2 (6 bases each). The sample was CD4+ T cells from PBMCs. The CDR3: CASSRRGGNEQFF. The CDR3 DNA sequence: TGTGCCAGCAGTCGCAGGGGAGGCAATGAGCAGTTCTTC.